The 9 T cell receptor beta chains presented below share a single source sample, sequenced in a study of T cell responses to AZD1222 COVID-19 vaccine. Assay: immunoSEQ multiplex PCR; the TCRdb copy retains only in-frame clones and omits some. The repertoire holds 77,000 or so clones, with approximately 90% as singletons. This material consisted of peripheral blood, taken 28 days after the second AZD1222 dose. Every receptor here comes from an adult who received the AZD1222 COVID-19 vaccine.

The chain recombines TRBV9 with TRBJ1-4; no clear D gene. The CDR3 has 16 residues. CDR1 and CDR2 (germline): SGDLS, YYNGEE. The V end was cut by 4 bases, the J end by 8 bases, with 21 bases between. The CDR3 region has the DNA TGTGCCAGCAGCCCACCCAACGCCGGTATCGGAGAAAAACTGTTTTTT. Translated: CASSPPNAGIGEKLFF.

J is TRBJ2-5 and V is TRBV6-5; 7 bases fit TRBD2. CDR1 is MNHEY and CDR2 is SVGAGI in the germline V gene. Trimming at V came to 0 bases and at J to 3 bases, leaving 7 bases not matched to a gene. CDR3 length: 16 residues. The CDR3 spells CASSYSLAMVEETQYF. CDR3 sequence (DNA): TGTGCCAGCAGTTACTCACTAGCGATGGTCGAAGAGACCCAGTACTTC.

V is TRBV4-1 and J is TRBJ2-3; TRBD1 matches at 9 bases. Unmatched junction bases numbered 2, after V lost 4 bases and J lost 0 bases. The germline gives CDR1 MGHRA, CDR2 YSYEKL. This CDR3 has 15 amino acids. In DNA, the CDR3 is TGCGCCAGCAGCCGGACAGGGGCTAGCACAGATACGCAGTATTTT. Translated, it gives CASSRTGASTDTQYF.

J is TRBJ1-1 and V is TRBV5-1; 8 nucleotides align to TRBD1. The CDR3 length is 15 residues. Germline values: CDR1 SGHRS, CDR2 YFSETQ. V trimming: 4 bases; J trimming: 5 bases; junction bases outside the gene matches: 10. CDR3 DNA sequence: TGCGCCAGCAGCCCCGCCGGCCAGGGGGCAACTGAAGCTTTCTTT. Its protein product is CASSPAGQGATEAFF.

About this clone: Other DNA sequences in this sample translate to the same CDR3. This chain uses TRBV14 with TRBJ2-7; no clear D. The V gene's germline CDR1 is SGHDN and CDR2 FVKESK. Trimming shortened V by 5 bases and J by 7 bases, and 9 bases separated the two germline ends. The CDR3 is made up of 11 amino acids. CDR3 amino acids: CASSLIGEQYF. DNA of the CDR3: TGTGCCAGCAGCTTAATTGGTGAGCAGTACTTC. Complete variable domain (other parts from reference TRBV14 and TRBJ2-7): EAGVTQFPSHSVIEKGQTVTLRCDPISGHDNLYWYRRVMGKEIKFLLHFVKESKQDESGMPNNRFLAERTGGTYSTLKVQPAELEDSGVYFCASSLIGEQYFGPGTRLTVT.

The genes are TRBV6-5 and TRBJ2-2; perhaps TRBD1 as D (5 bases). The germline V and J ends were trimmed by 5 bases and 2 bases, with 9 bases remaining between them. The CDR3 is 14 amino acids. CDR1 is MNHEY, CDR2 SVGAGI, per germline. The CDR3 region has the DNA TGTGCCAGCAGTCCCGGACAAAACACCGGGGAGCTGTTTTTT. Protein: CASSPGQNTGELFF.

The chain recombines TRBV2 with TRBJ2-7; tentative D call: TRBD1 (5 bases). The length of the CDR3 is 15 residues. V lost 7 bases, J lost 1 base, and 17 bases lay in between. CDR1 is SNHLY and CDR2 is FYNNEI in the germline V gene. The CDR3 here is CASMTRQGSSYEQYF. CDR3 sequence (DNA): TGTGCCAGCATGACTCGGCAGGGATCGTCCTACGAGCAGTACTTC.

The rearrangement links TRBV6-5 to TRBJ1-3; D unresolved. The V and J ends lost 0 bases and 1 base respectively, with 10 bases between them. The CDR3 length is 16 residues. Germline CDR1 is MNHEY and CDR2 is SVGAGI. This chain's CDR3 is CASSYSRRWSGNTIYF. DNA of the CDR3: TGTGCCAGCAGTTACTCGAGGCGGTGGTCTGGAAACACCATATATTTT.

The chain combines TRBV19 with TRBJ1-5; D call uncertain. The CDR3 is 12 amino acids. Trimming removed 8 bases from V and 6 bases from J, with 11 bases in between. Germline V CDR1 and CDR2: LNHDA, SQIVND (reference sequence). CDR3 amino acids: CASHRGSQPQHF. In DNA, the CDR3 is TGTGCCAGTCATCGCGGGAGTCAGCCCCAGCATTTT.